The TCR beta chain described here comes from a study of shared clonotypes between healthy human individuals. Study-level results: Clonotypes which were not shared had lower generation probabilities than clonotypes that all four donors shared. With four donors compared, around 5% of naive CD4 clonotypes were shared.

Germline CDR1 and CDR2: SGHRS and YFSETQ. Trimming cost V 0 bases and J 9 bases, with 18 bases left between them. This CDR3 has 15 residues. For every subset, genomic DNA was evenly distributed across several immunoSEQ plates. A roughly 200 ng quantity of DNA, 30,000 to 35,000 T cell genomes, went into the sorted-subset replicate PCRs. Using immunoSEQ multiplex PCR, the repertoire was profiled, and TCRdb retains in-frame clones only, with some absent. The data contain approximately 2.1 million clones, approximately 93% of them singletons. In regard to this clone: The antigen remains undetermined.

This sequence originates from a man aged 18 to 30 in good health. Some clones in this sample may be carry-over from other donors' samples. This chain joins TRBV5-1 and TRBJ2-5, with D perhaps matching TRBD1 (6 bases). Input material: naive CD4+ T cells from PBMCs. The sample's subset: CD45RA+ positively selected. Written as DNA, the CDR3 is TGCGCCAGCAGCTTGGGACAGGCCCTGGGTGGGGCCCAGTACTTC. Translation: CASSLGQALGGAQYF.